This TCR beta chain was recovered during a study of radiotherapy plus CTLA-4 blockade in lung cancer (dated by TCRdb to the late 2010s). About the full investigation: Objective responses occurred in 18% of enrolled patients, and just over 30% achieved disease control. What the study reported, not specific to this receptor: After treatment with radiotherapy and ipilimumab, TCR clones that originated in tumors expanded in peripheral blood. The strongest predictors of response were reported to be early dynamic shifts in blood T cell clones along with a rise in serum interferon-beta following radiation.

Turning to this clone: Its binding antigen is unknown. Within one base of it there is no much larger clone, and no base qualities were kept.

In this study, focal radiation therapy paired with CTLA-4 blockade (ipilimumab) was tested in patients who had chemo-refractory metastatic non-small-cell lung cancer. Libraries were built with the immunoSEQ multiplex PCR assay. Drawn from immuneACCESS, this table holds only the in-frame rearrangements with V and J called that TCRdb kept. Clones are partly lost; checked studies trace under half to an unresolved V gene and leave the rest unexplained. For this sample the table gives approximately 28,000 clones, of which about 80% were detected only once. 16% of the sample is taken by the ten largest. Sequences SGHAT (CDR1) and FQNNGV (CDR2) are obtained from the germline V gene. V is cut back by 1 base and J by 6 bases, with 1 base in the junction unmatched. Reading from cysteine to phenylalanine, the CDR3 counts 15 amino acids. Kept here is only the CDR3 DNA, which spans 45 bases and is read in frame from base 1.

This TCR was sampled from a human donor with non-small cell lung cancer that progressed on radiotherapy plus ipilimumab. The sample here was peripheral blood, taken from a patient treated with radiotherapy plus ipilimumab. Recombination connected TRBV11-2 to TRBJ1-6, and TRBD1 aligns with 9 junction nucleotides. The nucleotide sequence reads as follows: TGTGCCAGCAGCTTAGCGGGACAGGGTAATTCACCCCTCCACTTT. Translated, it gives CASSLAGQGNSPLHF.